This T cell receptor beta chain emerged from a study of blood T cell repertoires in COVID-19. Sequencing was performed with immunoSEQ multiplex PCR; in TCRdb, only in-frame clones are kept and a portion is missing. The repertoire has 150,000 to 200,000 clones, 90% to 95% of them found once; the top ten carry approximately 2%. The V and J ends lost 2 bases and 8 bases, in that order; junction bases with no gene match: 5. Per germline, CDR1 LNHDA and CDR2 SQIVND (reference sequence). The CDR3 has 13 residues. The receptor comes from a woman aged 60-75 years with COVID-19, enrolled during active disease. The sample taken for sequencing was peripheral blood. V gene TRBV19 combines with J gene TRBJ1-2, with 7 bases matching TRBD1. The CDR3 protein is CASSINRGRGYTF. Here the CDR3 DNA reads TGTGCCAGTAGTATAAATAGGGGGCGCGGCTACACCTTC.